This entry lists 15 T cell receptor beta chains sequenced from one sample in a study of cytomegalovirus exposure and HLA in healthy donors. Primers: 60 Vbeta forward and 13 Jbeta reverse. Assay: immunoSEQ multiplex PCR; the TCRdb copy retains only in-frame clones and omits some. The data hold 150,000 to 200,000 clones, with over 75% observed a single time. The sequencing input was PBMCs. Receptor source: a man in his fifties or sixties in good health and CMV-seropositive.

This clone has just a few counts. The rearrangement uses TRBV5-1 and TRBJ2-3; TRBD2 matches at 14 bases. The V segment lost 4 bases and the J segment 7 bases; nucleotides outside the gene matches: 8. This CDR3 has 16 amino acids. The germline V gene encodes CDR1 SGHRS and CDR2 YFSETQ. The chain's CDR3 is CASSPRTSGGMNTQYF. The CDR3 DNA sequence: TGCGCCAGCAGCCCCCGGACTAGCGGGGGGATGAATACGCAGTATTTT.

The J gene is TRBJ1-1, the V gene TRBV6-1; TRBD1 might be the D (5 bases). Trimming stripped 7 bases from V and 8 bases from J, with 20 bases between. Germline V CDR1 and CDR2: MNHNS, SASEGT. CDR3 size: 14 residues. As DNA, the CDR3 is TGTGCCAGCATTCCCACAGGAAAAAGCTTAGAAGCTTTCTTT. Its translation is CASIPTGKSLEAFF.

The rearrangement joins TRBV4-3 to TRBJ2-7, with D perhaps TRBD1 (6 bases). The CDR3 runs to 14 residues. CDR1 and CDR2 (germline): LGHNA, YSLEER. The V and J ends lost 2 bases and 6 bases respectively, with 14 bases between them. CDR3 sequence: CASSQSLTGTEQYF. The CDR3 bases are TGCGCCAGCAGCCAATCTCTAACAGGGACCGAGCAGTACTTC.

V and J are TRBV7-9 and TRBJ1-4; 8 nucleotides line up with TRBD1. CDR3 length equals 16 residues. The ends lost 1 base at V and 5 bases at J; junction bases unmatched: 6. CDR1 SEHNR and CDR2 FQNEAQ come from the germline V gene (reference sequence). This CDR3 reads CASSLGQGARNEKLFF. Written as DNA, the CDR3 is TGTGCCAGCAGCTTAGGGCAGGGGGCACGAAATGAAAAACTGTTTTTT.

CDR3 DNA: TGTGCCAGCAGCTCGAGGCAGGGGGTTACCGTCTACGAGCAGTACTTC. Amino acid sequence: CASSSRQGVTVYEQYF. V is TRBV7-6 and J is TRBJ2-7; 7 nucleotides align to TRBD1. Germline V gives CDR1 SGHVS, CDR2 FNYEAQ. The CDR3 has 16 residues. Germline trimming cut 4 bases from V and 3 bases from J; bases unmatched to any gene: 12. Combining the CDR3 with reference TRBV7-6 and TRBJ2-7 gives the whole variable domain GAGVSQSPRYKVTKRGQDVALRCDPISGHVSLYWYRQALGQGPEFLTYFNYEAQQDKSGLPNDRFSAERPEGSISTLTIQRTEQRDSAMYRCASSSRQGVTVYEQYFGPGTRLTVT.

This clone was observed a single time. The chain links TRBV2 to TRBJ2-3; D not certain. Germline CDR1 reads SNHLY; CDR2 reads FYNNEI. CDR3 length equals 13 residues. With 6 bases removed from V and 0 bases from J, the gap between germline ends came to 7 bases. The CDR3 loop is CASRSRSTDTQYF. In DNA form, the CDR3 reads TGTGCCAGCAGATCTCGGAGCACAGATACGCAGTATTTT.

The chain uses TRBV7-3 and TRBJ2-7; 9 bases map to TRBD1. CDR3 size: 16 residues. Germline values: CDR1 SGHTA, CDR2 FQGTGA. V lost 5 bases and J lost 7; bases outside the gene matches: 15. The CDR3 bases are TGTGCCAGCAGCCCGACTCACGGACAGGGGCTTTCTGAGCAGTACTTC. Translation: CASSPTHGQGLSEQYF.

This sequence joins TRBV5-8 and TRBJ1-1, with D tentatively TRBD1 (6 bases). The V end lost 0 bases, the J end lost 0 bases, and 6 bases lay between the germline ends. Germline V gene sequence: CDR1 SGHTS, CDR2 YDEGEE. The CDR3 contains 14 residues. This CDR3 reads CASSLDRVNTEAFF. The CDR3 nucleotides read TGTGCCAGCAGCTTGGACAGGGTGAACACTGAAGCTTTCTTT. Based on the CDR3 plus reference TRBV5-8 and TRBJ1-1, the full variable domain is EAGVTQSPTHLIKTRGQQATLRCSPISGHTSVYWYQQALGLGLQFLLWYDEGEERNRGNFPPRFSGRQFPNYSSELNVNALELEDSALYLCASSLDRVNTEAFFGQGTRLTVV.

CDR3 bases: TGTGCCAGCAGTTTTGACAGGGGCGAAAGTGAAAAACTGTTTTTT. Amino acids: CASSFDRGESEKLFF. The J gene is TRBJ1-4, the V gene TRBV28, with 8 bases that match TRBD1. The V segment lost 3 bases and the J segment 7 bases; nucleotides outside the gene matches: 7. CDR3 size: 15 residues. Germline V lookup: CDR1 MDHEN, CDR2 SYDVKM.

The chain has TRBV7-9 and TRBJ2-1; 8 bases are a match to TRBD2. Looked up from germline, CDR1 is SEHNR and CDR2 is FQNEAQ (reference sequence). V lost 1 base to trimming and J lost 12 bases; unmatched junction nucleotides: 2. The CDR3 extends over 12 amino acids. The CDR3 is CASSLGAGAQFF. The CDR3 DNA sequence: TGTGCCAGCAGCTTAGGAGCGGGAGCGCAGTTCTTC.

The table lists this clone with a count of one. The V gene is TRBV6-1, the J gene TRBJ2-7, with D possibly being TRBD1 (6 bases). V was cut by 6 bases and J by 6 bases, with 18 bases left in between. Germline CDR1 reads MNHNS; CDR2 reads SASEGT. There are 14 residues in the CDR3. CDR3 sequence (DNA): TGTGCCAGCAGCTCCCTTACAGGGCTGGGCGAGCAGTACGTC. Amino acids: CASSSLTGLGEQYV.

This chain links TRBV7-3 with TRBJ2-6, with 7 bases fitting TRBD1. Germline CDR1 SGHTA, CDR2 FQGTGA. The CDR3 spans 18 residues. After removal of 5 bases from V and 0 bases from J, the junction contained 10 bases not matched to a gene. Here the CDR3 reads CASSPWTGPHSGANVLTF. CDR3 in DNA: TGTGCCAGCAGCCCATGGACAGGTCCTCACTCTGGGGCCAACGTCCTGACTTTC.

The chain joins TRBV7-2 to TRBJ2-1; perhaps TRBD1 as D (6 bases). The germline V gene encodes CDR1 SGHTA and CDR2 FQGNSA. V was shortened by 3 bases and J by 8 bases, with 11 bases between the two germline ends. The CDR3 is made up of 13 amino acids. CDR3 sequence reads: CASSLGAEDEQFF. In DNA form, the CDR3 reads TGTGCCAGCAGCTTGGGGGCAGAAGATGAGCAGTTCTTC.

This clone was observed a single time. This chain links TRBV7-9 with TRBJ2-7, with D possibly matching TRBD1 (5 bases). The germline CDR1 and CDR2 sequences are SEHNR and FQNEAQ (reference sequence). The CDR3 covers 15 residues. Trimming shortened V by 5 bases and J by 2 bases, and 16 bases separated the two germline ends. DNA for the CDR3: TGTGCCAGCAGCGAGCTACAGGTCAGGACCTACGAGCAGTACTTC. Translated, it gives CASSELQVRTYEQYF. Together with reference TRBV7-9 and TRBJ2-7, the CDR3 gives the full variable domain: DTGVSQNPRHKITKRGQNVTFRCDPISEHNRLYWYRQTLGQGPEFLTYFQNEAQLEKSRLLSDRFSAERPKGSFSTLEIQRTEQGDSAMYLCASSELQVRTYEQYFGPGTRLTVT.

The table lists this clone with a count of one. V and J are TRBV28 and TRBJ1-1, with 10 bases identical to TRBD1. With 5 bases clipped from V and 4 bases from J, the junction kept 10 bases outside the gene matches. Per germline, CDR1 MDHEN and CDR2 SYDVKM. The CDR3 runs to 16 residues. The CDR3 nucleotides are TGTGCCAGCAGTCAATCCCCCGGGACAGGGGCCACTGAAGCTTTCTTT. Protein product: CASSQSPGTGATEAFF.